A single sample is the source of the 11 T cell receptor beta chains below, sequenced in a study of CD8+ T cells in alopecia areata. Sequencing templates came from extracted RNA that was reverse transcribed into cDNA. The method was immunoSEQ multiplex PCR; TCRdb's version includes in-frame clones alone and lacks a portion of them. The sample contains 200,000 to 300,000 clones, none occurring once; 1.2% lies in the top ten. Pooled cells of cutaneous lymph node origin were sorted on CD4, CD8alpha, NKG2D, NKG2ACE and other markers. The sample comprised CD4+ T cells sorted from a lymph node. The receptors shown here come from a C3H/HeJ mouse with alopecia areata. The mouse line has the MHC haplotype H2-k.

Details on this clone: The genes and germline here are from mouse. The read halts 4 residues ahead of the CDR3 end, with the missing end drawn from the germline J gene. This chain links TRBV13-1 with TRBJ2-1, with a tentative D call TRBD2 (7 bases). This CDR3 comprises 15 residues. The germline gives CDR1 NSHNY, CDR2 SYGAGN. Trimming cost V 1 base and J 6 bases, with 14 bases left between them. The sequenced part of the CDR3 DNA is TGTGCCAGCAGTGATTCCGGGGGGCCCGGTGCT. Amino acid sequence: CASSDSGGPGA. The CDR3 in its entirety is CASSDSGGPGAEQFF.

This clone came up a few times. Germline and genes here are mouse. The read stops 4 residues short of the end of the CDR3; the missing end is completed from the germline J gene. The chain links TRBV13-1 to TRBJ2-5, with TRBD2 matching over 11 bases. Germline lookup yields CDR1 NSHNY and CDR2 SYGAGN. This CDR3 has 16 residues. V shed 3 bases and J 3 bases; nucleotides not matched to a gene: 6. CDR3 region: CASSVSRTGGQDTQYF. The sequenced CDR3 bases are TGTGCCAGCAGTGTCTCACGGACTGGGGGGCAAGAC.

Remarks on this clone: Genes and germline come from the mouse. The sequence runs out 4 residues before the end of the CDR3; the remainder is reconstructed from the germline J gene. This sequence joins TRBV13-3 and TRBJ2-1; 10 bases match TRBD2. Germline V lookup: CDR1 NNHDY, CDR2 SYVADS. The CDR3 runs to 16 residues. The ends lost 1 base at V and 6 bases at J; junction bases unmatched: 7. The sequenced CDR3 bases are TGTGCCAGCAGTGATAGGGCCCTGGGGGGGCTTGCT. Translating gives CASSDRALGGLA. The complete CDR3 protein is CASSDRALGGLAEQFF.

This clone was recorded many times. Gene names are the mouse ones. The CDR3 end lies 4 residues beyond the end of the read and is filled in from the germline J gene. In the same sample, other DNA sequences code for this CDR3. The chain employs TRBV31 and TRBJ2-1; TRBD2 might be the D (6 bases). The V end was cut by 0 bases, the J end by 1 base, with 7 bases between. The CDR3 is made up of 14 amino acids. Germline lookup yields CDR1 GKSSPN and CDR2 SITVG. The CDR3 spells CAWSLWGNYAEQFF. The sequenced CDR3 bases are TGTGCCTGGAGTCTTTGGGGGAACTATGCT.

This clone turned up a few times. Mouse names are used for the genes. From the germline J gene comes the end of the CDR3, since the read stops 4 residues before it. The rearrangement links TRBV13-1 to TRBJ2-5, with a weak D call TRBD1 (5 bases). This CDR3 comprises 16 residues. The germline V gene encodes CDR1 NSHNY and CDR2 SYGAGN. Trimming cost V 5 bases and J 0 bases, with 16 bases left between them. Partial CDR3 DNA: TGTGCCAGCAGCTTCTCCAAGGGGAGAAACCAAGAC. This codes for CASSFSKGRNQD. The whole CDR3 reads CASSFSKGRNQDTQYF.

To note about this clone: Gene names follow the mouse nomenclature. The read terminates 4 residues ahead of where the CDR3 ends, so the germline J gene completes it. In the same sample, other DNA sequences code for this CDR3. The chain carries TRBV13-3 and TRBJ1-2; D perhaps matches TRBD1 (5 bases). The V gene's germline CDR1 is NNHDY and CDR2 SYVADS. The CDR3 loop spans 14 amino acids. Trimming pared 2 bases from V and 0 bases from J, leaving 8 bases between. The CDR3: CASSDQGANSDYTF. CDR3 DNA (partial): TGTGCCAGCAGTGACCAGGGCGCAAACTCC.

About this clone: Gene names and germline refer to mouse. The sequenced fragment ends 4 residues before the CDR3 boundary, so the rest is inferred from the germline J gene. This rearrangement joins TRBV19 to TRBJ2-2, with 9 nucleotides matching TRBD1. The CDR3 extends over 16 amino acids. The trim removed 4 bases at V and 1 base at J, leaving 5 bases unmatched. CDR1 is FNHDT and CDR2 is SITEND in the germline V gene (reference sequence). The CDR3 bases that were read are TGTGCCAGCAGTCTCGGACAGGGGCGAAACACCGGG. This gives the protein CASSLGQGRNTG. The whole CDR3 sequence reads CASSLGQGRNTGQLYF. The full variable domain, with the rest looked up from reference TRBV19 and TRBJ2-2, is GGIITQTPKFLIGQEGQKLTLKCQQNFNHDTMYWYRQDSGKGLRLIYYSITENDLQKGDLSEGYDASREKKSSFSLTVTSAQKNEMAVFLCASSLGQGRNTGQLYFGEGSKLTVL.

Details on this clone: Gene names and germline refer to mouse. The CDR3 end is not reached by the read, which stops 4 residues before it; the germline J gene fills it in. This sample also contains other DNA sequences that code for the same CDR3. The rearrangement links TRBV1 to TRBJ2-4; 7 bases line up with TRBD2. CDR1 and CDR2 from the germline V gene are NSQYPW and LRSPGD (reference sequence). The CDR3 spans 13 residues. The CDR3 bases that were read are TGCACCTGCAGTGCAGGGGGGGGAAAC. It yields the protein CTCSAGGGN. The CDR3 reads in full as CTCSAGGGNTLYF.

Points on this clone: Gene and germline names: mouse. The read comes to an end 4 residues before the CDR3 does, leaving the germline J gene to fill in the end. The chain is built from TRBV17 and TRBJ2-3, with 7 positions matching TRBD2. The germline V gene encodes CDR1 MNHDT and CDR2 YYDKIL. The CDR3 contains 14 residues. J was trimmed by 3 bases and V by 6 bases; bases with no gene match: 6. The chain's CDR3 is CASSTGGWAETLYF. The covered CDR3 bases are TGTGCTAGCAGCACGGGGGGGTGGGCAGAA.

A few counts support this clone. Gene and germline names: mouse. The CDR3 here is CTCSAGGPEAEQFF. The part of the CDR3 DNA that was read is TGCACCTGCAGTGCGGGGGGGCCGGAAGCT. The chain joins TRBV1 to TRBJ2-1; 8 bases fit TRBD2. Sequencing ends 4 residues short of the CDR3 end; the germline J gene provides the rest. This CDR3 has 14 amino acids. The germline V gene has CDR1 NSQYPW and CDR2 LRSPGD (reference sequence).

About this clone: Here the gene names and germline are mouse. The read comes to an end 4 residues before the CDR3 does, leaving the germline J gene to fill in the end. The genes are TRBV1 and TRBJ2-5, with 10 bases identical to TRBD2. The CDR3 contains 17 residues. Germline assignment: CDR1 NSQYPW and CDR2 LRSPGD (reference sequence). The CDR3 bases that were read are TGCACCTGCAGTGCAGATGCCTGGGGGGGCGCGGGAGAC. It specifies CTCSADAWGGAGD. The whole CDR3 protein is CTCSADAWGGAGDTQYF.